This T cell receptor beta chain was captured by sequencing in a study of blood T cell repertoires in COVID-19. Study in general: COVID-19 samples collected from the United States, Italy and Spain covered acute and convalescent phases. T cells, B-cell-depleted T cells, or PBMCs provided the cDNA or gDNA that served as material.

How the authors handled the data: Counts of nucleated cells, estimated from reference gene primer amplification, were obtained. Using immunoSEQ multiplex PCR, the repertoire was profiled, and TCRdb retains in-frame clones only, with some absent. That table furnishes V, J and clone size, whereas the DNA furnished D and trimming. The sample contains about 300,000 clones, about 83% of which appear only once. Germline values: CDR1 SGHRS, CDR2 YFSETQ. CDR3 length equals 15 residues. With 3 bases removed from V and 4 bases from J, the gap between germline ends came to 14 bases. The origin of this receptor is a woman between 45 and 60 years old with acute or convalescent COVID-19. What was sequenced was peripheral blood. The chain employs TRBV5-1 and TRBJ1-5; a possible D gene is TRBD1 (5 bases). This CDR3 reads CASSSDSSPNQPQHF. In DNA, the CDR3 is TGCGCCAGCAGCTCAGACAGTTCCCCTAATCAGCCCCAGCATTTT.